This TCR beta chain was sequenced in a study of CD8 T cells in ankylosing spondylitis. Findings and limits, study-wide: According to the report, clones linked to the disease were significantly enriched in matched synovial fluid samples taken from ankylosing spondylitis patients.

TCRdb re-called the 5' RACE reads through MiXCR, storing one row per CDR3 protein. The table lists approximately 340,000 distinct CDR3 sequences, about 15% of them singletons. Germline V gives CDR1 SGHAT, CDR2 FQNNGV. Trimming removed 5 bases from V and 6 bases from J; junction bases left unmatched: 9. The CDR3 has 15 amino acids. Many counts were recorded for this clonotype. The antigen is not known. The specimen was blood, either unsorted or a sorted T cell fraction (not recorded which). The chain uses TRBV11-2 and TRBJ1-4; TRBD1 matches at 7 bases. This clonotype was sampled from a male donor with ankylosing spondylitis or in good health (not recorded which). DNA of the CDR3: TGTGCCAGCAGCCCCGAGGGACAGTCCTATGAAAAACTGTTTTTT. This translates into CASSPEGQSYEKLFF.